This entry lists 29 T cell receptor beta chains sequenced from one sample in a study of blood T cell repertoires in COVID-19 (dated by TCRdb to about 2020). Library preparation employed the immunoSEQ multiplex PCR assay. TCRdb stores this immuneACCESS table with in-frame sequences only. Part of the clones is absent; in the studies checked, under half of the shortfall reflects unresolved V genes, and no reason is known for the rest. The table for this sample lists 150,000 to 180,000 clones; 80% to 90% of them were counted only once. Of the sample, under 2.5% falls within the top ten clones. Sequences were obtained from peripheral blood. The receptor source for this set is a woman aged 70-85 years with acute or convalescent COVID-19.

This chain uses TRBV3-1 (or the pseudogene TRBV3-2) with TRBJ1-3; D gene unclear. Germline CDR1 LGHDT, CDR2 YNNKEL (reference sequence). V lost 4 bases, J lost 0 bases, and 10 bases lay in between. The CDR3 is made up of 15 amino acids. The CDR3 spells CASSRRGDSGNTIYF. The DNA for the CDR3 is TGTGCCAGCAGCCGTCGTGGAGACTCTGGAAACACCATATATTTT.

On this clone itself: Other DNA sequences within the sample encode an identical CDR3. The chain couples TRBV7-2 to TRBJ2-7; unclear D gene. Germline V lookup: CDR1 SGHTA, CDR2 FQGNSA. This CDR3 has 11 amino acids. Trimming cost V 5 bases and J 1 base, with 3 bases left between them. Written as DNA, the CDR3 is TGTGCCAGCAGCATATCCTACGAGCAGTACTTC. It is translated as CASSISYEQYF.

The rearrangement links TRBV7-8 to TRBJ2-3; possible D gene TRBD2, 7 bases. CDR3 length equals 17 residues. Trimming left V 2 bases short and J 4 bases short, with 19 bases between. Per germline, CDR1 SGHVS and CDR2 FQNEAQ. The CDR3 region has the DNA TGTGCCAGCAGCTTAAATCCGGGGGGCCTCCCGCCAGATACGCAGTATTTT. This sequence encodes CASSLNPGGLPPDTQYF.

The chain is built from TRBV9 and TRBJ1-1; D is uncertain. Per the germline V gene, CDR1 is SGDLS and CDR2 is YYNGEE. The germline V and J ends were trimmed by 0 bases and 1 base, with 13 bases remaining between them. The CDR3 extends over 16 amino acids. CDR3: CASSVGHLVRNTEAFF. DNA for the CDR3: TGTGCCAGCAGCGTAGGACACCTGGTACGGAACACTGAAGCTTTCTTT.

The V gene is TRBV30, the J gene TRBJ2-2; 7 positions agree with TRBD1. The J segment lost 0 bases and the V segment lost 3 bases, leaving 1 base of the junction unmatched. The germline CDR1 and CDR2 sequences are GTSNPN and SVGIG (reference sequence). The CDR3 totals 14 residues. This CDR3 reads CAWRGQTNTGELFF. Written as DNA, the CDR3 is TGTGCCTGGAGGGGACAGACGAACACCGGGGAGCTGTTTTTT. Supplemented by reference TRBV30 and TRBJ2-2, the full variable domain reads SQTIHQWPATLVQPVGSPLSLECTVEGTSNPNLYWYRQAAGRGLQLLFYSVGIGQISSEVPQNLSASRPQDRQFILSSKKLLLSDSGFYLCAWRGQTNTGELFFGEGSRLTVL.

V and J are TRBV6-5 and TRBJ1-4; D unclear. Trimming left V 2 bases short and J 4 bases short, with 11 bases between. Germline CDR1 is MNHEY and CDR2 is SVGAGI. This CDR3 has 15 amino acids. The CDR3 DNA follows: TGTGCCAGCAGTTACAGTTCGGGAGGTAATGAAAAACTGTTTTTT. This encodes CASSYSSGGNEKLFF.

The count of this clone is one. The CDR3 region has the DNA TGTGCCAGCAGCCAAGGGGACATTGACACTGAAGCTTTCTTT. Protein: CASSQGDIDTEAFF. J is TRBJ1-1 and V is TRBV3-1 (or the pseudogene TRBV3-2), with D possibly being TRBD1 (6 bases). The CDR3 is 14 residues long. Germline V gene data show CDR1 as LGHDT and CDR2 as YNNKEL (reference sequence). The V and J ends lost 1 base and 3 bases respectively, with 9 bases between them.

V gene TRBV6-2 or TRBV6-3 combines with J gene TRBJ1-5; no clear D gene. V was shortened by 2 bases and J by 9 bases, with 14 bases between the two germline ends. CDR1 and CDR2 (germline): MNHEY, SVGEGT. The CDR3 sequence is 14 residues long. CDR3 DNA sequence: TGTGCCAGCAGTTACGGGCAGTCTGGGAGGCCCCAGCATTTT. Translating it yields CASSYGQSGRPQHF.

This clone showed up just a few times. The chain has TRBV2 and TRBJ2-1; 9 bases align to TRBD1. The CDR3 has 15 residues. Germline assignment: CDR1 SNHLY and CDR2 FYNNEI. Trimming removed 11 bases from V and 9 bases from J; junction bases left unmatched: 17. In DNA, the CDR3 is TGTGCCGGTCGAGGAGGACAGGGGATTTACGGTGAGCAGTTCTTC. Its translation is CAGRGGQGIYGEQFF.

CDR3 protein: CASSQSLPGGNEQFF. The CDR3 DNA reads as TGTGCCAGCAGCCAGTCCCTTCCTGGAGGCAATGAGCAGTTCTTC. The rearrangement links TRBV4-2 to TRBJ2-1, with a weak D call TRBD2 (5 bases). CDR3 length: 15 residues. V lost 3 bases and J 6 bases, leaving 15 bases between the germline ends. The germline V gene encodes CDR1 LGHNA and CDR2 YNFKEQ.

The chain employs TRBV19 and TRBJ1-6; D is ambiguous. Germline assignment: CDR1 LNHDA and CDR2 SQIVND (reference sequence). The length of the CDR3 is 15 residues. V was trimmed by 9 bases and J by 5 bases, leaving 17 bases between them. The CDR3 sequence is CASRRAGPDNSPLHF. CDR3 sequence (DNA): TGTGCCAGCCGAAGAGCGGGCCCAGATAATTCACCCCTCCACTTT.

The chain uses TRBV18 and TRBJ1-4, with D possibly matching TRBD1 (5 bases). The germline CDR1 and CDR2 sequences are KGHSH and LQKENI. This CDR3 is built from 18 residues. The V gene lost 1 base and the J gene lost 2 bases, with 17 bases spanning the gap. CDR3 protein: CASSPRGDQGGTNEKLFF. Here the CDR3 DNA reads TGTGCCAGCTCACCACGAGGTGATCAGGGTGGGACTAATGAAAAACTGTTTTTT.

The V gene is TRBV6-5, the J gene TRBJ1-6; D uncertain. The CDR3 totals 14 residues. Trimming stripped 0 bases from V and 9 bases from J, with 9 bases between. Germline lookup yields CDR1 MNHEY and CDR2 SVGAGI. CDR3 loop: CASSYSRDSSPLHF. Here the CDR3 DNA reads TGTGCCAGCAGTTACTCTCGCGATTCTTCACCCCTCCACTTT.

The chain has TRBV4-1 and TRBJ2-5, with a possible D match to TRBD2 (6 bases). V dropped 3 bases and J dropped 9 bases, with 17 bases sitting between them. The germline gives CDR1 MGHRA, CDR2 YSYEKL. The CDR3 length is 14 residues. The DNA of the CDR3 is TGCGCCAGCAGCCAGGAGGGCCCACGGGGCGCCCAGTACTTC. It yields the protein CASSQEGPRGAQYF.

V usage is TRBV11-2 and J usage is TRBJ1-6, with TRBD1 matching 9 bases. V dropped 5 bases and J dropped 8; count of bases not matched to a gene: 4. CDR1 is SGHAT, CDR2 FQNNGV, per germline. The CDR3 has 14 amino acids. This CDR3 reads CASSGQGRDSPLHF. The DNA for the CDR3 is TGTGCCAGCAGCGGACAGGGGAGGGATTCACCCCTCCACTTT.

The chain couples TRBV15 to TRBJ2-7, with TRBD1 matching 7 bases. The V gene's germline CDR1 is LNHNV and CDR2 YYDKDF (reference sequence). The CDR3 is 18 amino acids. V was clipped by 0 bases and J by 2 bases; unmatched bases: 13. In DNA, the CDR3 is TGTGCCACCAGCAGAGATTCCAAAGGGACAGCCCTTCCCTACGAGCAGTACTTC. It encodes CATSRDSKGTALPYEQYF.

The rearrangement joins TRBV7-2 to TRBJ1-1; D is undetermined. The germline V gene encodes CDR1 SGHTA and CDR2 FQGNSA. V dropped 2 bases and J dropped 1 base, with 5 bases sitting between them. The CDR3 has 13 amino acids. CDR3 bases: TGTGCCAGCAGCTTACCCCAGAACACTGAAGCTTTCTTT. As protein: CASSLPQNTEAFF.

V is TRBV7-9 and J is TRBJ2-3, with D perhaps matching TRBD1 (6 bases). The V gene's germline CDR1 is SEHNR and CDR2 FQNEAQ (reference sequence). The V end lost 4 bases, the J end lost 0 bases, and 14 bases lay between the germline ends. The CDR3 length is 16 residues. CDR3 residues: CASSSSRTASTDTQYF. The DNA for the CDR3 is TGTGCCAGCAGCTCCTCTCGGACAGCTAGCACAGATACGCAGTATTTT.

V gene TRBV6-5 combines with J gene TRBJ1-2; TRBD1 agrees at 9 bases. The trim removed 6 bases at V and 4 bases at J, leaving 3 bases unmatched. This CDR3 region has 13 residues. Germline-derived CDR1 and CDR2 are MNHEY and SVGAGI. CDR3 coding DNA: TGTGCCAGCAGGACAGGGGGAGGCTATGGCTACACCTTC. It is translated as CASRTGGGYGYTF.

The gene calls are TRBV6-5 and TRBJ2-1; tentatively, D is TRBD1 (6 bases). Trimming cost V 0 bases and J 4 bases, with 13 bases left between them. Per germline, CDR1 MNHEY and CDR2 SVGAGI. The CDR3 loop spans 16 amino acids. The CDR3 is CASSYSSDRPYNEQFF. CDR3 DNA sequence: TGTGCCAGCAGTTACTCTTCTGACAGGCCTTACAATGAGCAGTTCTTC.

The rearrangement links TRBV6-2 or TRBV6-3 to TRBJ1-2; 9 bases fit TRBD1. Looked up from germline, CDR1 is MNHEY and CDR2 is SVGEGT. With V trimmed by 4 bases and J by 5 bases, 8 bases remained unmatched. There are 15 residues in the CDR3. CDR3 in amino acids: CASSWDRTGAYGYTF. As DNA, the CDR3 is TGTGCCAGCAGTTGGGATAGGACAGGGGCATATGGCTACACCTTC.

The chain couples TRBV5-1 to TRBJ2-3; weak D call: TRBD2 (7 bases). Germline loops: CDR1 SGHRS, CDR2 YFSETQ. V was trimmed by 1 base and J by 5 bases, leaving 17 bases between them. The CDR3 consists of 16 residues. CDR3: CASSLFAGAGGDTQYF. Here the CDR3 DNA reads TGCGCCAGCAGCTTGTTCGCGGGGGCCGGGGGAGATACGCAGTATTTT.

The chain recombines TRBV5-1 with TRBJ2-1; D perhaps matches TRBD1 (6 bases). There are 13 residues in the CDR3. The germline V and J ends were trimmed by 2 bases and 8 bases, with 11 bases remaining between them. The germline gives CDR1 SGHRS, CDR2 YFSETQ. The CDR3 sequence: CASSFLQGYEQFF. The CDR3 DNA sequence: TGCGCCAGCAGCTTTTTACAGGGCTATGAGCAGTTCTTC.

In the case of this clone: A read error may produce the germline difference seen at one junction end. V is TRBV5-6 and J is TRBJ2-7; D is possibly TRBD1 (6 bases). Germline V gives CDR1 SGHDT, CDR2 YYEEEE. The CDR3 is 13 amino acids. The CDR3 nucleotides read TGTGCCAGCAGTCGAAGACGGACAGCCCCTTCCCGGTTC. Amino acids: CASSRRRTAPSRF.

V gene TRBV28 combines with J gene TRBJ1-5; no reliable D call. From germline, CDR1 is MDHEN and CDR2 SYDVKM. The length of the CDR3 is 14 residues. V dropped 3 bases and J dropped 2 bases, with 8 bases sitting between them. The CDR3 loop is CASSLSRRNQPQHF. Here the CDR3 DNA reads TGTGCCAGCAGTTTGTCTAGACGCAATCAGCCCCAGCATTTT.

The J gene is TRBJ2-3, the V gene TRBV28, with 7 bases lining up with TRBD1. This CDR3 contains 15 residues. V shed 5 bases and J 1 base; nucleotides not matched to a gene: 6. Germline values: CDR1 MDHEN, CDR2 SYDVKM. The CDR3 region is CASSPRGQGTDTQYF. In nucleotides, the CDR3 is TGTGCCAGCAGTCCCAGAGGACAGGGCACAGATACGCAGTATTTT. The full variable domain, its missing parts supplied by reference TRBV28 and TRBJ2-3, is DVKVTQSSRYLVKRTGEKVFLECVQDMDHENMFWYRQDPGLGLRLIYFSYDVKMKEKGDIPEGYSVSREKKERFSLILESASTNQTSMYLCASSPRGQGTDTQYFGPGTRLTVL.

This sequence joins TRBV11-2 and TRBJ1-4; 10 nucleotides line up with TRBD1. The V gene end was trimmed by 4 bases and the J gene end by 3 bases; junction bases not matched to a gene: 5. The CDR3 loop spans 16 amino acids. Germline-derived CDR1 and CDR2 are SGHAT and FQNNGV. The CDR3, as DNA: TGTGCCAGCAGCTGGGACAGGGGTAGGGCTAATGAAAAACTGTTTTTT. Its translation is CASSWDRGRANEKLFF.

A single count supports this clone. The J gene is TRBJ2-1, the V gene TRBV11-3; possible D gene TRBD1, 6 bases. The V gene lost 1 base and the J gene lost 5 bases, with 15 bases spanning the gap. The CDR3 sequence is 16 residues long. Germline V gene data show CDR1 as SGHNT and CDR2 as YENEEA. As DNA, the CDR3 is TGTGCCAGCAGCTTAGTTGGGGGCAGAATTAACAATGAGCAGTTCTTC. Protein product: CASSLVGGRINNEQFF. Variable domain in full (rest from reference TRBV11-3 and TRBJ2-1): EAGVVQSPRYKIIEKKQPVAFWCNPISGHNTLYWYLQNLGQGPELLIRYENEEAVDDSQLPKDRFSAERLKGVDSTLKIQPAELGDSAVYLCASSLVGGRINNEQFFGPGTRLTVL.

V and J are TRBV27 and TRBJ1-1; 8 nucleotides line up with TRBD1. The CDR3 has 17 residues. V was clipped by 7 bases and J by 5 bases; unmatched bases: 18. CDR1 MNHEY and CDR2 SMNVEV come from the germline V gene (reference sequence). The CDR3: CASKRGQGARTGTEAFF. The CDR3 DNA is TGTGCCAGCAAACGGGGGCAGGGGGCCAGAACGGGGACTGAAGCTTTCTTT.